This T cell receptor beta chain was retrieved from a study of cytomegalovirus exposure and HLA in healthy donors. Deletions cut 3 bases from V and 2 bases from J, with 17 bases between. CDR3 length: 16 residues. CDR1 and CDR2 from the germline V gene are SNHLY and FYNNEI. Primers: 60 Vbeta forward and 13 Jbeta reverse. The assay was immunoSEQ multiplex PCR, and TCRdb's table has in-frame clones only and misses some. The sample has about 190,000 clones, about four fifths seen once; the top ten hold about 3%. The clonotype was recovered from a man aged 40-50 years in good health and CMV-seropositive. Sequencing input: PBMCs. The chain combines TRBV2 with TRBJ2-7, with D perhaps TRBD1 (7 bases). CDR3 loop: CASSDSTGRKAYEQYF. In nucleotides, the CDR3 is TGTGCCAGCAGTGACTCGACAGGGAGGAAGGCCTACGAGCAGTACTTC.